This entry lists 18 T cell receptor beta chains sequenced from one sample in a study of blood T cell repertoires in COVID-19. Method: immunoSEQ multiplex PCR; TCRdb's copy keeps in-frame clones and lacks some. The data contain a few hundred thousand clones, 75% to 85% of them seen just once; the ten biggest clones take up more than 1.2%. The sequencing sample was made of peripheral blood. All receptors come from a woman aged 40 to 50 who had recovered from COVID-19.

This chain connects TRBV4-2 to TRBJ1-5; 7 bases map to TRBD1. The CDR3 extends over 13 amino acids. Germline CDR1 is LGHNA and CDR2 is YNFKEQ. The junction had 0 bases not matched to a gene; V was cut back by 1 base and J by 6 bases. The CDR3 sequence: CASSQGQGQPQHF. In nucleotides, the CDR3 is TGTGCCAGCAGCCAAGGACAGGGTCAGCCCCAGCATTTT.

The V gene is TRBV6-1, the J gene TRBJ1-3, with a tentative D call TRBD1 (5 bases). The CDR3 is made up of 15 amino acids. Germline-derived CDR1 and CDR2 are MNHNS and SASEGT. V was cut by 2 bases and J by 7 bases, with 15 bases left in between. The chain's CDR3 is CASSETRQGWNTIYF. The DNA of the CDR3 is TGTGCCAGCAGTGAAACACGGCAGGGATGGAACACCATATATTTT.

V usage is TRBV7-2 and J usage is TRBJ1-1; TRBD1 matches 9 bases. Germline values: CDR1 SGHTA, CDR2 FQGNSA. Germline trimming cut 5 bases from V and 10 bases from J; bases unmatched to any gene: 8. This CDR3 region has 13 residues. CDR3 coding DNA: TGTGCCAGCAGCCCGCTGGGACAGGGTCTAGCTTTCTTT. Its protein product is CASSPLGQGLAFF.

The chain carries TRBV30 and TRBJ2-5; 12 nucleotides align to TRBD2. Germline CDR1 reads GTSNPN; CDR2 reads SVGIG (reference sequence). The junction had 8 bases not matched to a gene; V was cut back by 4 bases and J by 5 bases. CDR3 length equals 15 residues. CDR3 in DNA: TGTGCCTGGAACCAGCCTAGCGGGGGGGCGGAGACCCAGTACTTC. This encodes CAWNQPSGGAETQYF.

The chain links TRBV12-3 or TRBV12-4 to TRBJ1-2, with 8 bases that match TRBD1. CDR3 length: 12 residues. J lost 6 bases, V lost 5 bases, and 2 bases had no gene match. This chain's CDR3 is CASSLQGDGYTF. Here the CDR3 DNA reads TGTGCCAGCAGTCTACAGGGGGATGGCTACACCTTC.

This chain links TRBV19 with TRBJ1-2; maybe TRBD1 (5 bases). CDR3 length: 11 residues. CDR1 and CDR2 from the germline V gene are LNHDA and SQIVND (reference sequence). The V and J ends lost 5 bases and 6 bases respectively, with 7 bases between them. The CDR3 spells CASSSGHGYTF. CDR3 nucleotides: TGTGCCAGTAGTTCAGGGCATGGCTACACCTTC.

The CDR3 coding sequence is TGTGCCAGCAGCTGGGGACAGGGCAGTATGAATTCACCCCTCCACTTT. Residues: CASSWGQGSMNSPLHF. The rearrangement uses TRBV5-5 and TRBJ1-6; 9 bases fit TRBD1. Germline trimming cut 3 bases from V and 7 bases from J; bases unmatched to any gene: 8. In germline, CDR1 is SGHKS, CDR2 YYEKEE (reference sequence). The CDR3 has 16 amino acids.

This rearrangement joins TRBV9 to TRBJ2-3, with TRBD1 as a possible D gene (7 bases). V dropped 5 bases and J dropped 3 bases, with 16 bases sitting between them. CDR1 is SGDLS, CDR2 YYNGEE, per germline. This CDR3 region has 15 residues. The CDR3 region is CASSLLGGQTDTQYF. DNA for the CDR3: TGTGCCAGCAGTCTACTCGGGGGACAGACAGATACGCAGTATTTT.

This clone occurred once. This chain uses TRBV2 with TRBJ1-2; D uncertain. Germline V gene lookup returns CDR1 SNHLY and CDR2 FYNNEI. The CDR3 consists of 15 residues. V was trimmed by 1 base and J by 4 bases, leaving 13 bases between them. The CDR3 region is CASSEGRPASYGYTF. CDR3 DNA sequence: TGTGCCAGCAGTGAAGGGAGACCTGCAAGCTATGGCTACACCTTC.

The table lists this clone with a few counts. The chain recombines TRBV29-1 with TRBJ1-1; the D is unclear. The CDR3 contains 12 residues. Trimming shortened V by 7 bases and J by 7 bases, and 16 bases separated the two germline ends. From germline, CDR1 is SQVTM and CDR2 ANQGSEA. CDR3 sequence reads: CSARWAQLEAFF. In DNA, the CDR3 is TGCAGCGCCAGATGGGCACAGCTTGAAGCTTTCTTT.

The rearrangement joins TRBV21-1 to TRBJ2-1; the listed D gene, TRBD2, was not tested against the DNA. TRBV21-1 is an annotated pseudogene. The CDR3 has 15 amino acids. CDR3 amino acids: CASSKLAGGINEQFF. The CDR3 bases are TGTGCCAGCAGCAAACTAGCGGGGGGGATCAATGAGCAGTTCTTC.

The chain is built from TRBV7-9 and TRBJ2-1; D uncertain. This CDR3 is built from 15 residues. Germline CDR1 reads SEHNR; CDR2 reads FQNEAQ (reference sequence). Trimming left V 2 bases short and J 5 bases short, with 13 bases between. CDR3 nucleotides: TGTGCCAGCAGCTTATGGCCCCATAATGACAATGAGCAGTTCTTC. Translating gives CASSLWPHNDNEQFF.

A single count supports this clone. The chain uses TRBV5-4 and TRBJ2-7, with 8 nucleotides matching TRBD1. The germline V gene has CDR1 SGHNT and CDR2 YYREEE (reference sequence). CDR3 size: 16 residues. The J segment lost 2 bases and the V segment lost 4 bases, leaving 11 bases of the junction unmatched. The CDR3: CASSRSAGTGTYEQYF. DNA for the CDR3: TGTGCCAGCAGCCGTAGTGCCGGGACAGGTACCTACGAGCAGTACTTC.

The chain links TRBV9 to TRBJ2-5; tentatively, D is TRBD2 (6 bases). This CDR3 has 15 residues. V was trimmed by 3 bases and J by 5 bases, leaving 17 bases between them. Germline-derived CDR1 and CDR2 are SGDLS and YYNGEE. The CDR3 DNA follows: TGTGCCAGCAGCGAGGGCGGGACCTCTGTTGAGACCCAGTACTTC. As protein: CASSEGGTSVETQYF.

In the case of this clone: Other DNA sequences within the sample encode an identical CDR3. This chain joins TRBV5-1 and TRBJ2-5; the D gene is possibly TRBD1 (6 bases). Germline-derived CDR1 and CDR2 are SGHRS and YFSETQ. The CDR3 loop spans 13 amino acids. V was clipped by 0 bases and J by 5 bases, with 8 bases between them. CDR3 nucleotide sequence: TGCGCCAGCAGCTTGGACAGGGCTGAGACCCAGTACTTC. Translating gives CASSLDRAETQYF.

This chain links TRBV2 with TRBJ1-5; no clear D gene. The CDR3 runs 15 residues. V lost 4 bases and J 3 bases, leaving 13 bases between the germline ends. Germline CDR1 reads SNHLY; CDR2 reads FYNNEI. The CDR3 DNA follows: TGTGCCAGCAGTGCAGAGACGAGCGCCAATCAGCCCCAGCATTTT. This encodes CASSAETSANQPQHF. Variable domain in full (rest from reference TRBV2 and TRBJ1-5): EPEVTQTPSHQVTQMGQEVILRCVPISNHLYFYWYRQILGQKVEFLVSFYNNEISEKSEIFDDQFSVERPDGSNFTLKIRSTKLEDSAMYFCASSAETSANQPQHFGDGTRLSIL.

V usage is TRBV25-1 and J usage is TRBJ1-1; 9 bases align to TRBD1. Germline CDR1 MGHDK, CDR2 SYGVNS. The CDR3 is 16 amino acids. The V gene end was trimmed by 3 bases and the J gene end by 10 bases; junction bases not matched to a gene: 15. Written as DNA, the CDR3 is TGTGCCAGCAGTGACCCAGGACAGGGGCTAGGTCGCTCAGCTTTCTTT. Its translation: CASSDPGQGLGRSAFF.

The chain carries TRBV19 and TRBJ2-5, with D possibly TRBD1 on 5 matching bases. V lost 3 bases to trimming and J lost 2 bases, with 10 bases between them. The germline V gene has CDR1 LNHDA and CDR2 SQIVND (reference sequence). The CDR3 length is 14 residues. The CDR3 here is CASSISTAQETQYF. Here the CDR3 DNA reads TGTGCCAGTAGTATTTCGACAGCTCAAGAGACCCAGTACTTC.